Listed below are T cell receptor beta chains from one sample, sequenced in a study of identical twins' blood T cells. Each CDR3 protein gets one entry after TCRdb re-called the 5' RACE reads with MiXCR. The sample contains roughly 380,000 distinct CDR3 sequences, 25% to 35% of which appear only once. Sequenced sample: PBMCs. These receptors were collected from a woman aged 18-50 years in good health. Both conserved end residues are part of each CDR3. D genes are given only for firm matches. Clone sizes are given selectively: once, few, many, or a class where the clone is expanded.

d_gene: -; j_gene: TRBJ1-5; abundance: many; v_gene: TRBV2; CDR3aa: CASSATFLRVGGQPQHF; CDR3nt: TGTGCCAGCAGTGCGACCTTTCTGAGGGTAGGGGGTCAGCCCCAGCATTTT
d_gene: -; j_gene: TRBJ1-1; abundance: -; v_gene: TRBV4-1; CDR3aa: CASSQGPEQRQSTEASF; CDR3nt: TGCGCCAGCAGCCAAGGACCCGAACAGAGACAGAGCACTGAAGCTTCCTTT
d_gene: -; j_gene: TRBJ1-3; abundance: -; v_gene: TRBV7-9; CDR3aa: CASSLAGRSIGNTIYF; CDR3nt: TGTGCCAGCAGCTTAGCGGGCAGGTCAATTGGAAACACCATATATTTT
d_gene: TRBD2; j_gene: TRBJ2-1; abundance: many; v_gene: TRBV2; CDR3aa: CASSPRLADEQFF; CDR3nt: TGTGCCAGCAGTCCCCGACTAGCTGATGAGCAGTTCTTC
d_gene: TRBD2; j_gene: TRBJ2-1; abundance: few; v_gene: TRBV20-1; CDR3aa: CSASGGAYNEQFF; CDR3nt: TGCAGTGCTAGCGGGGGGGCCTACAATGAGCAGTTCTTC
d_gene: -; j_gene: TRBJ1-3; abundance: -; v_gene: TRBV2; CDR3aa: CASTPQGISGNTIYF; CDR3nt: TGTGCCAGCACCCCCCAGGGGATCTCCGGAAACACCATATATTTT
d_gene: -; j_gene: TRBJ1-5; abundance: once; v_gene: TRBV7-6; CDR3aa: CASSSSGLGSNKPQHF; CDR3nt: TGTGCCAGCAGCTCTTCTGGCCTAGGTAGCAATAAGCCCCAGCATTTT
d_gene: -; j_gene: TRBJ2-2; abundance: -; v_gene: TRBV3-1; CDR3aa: CASSQFGTHESWFF; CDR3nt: TGTGCCAGCAGCCAATTTGGGACCCACGAGAGCTGGTTTTTT
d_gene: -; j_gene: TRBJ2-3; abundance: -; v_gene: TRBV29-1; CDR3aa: CSVEDLGRTQYF; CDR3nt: TGCAGCGTTGAAGATCTGGGACGTACGCAGTATTTT
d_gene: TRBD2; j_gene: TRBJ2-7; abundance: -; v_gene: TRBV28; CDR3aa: CASMVQLAGAYEQYF; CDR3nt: TGTGCCAGCATGGTGCAACTAGCGGGGGCCTACGAGCAGTACTTC
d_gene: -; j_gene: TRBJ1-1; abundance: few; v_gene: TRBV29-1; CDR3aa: CSVADRLQNTEAFF; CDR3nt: TGCAGCGTCGCGGACAGACTCCAGAACACTGAAGCTTTCTTT
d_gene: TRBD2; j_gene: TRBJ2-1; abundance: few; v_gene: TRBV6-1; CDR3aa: CASSERTSGLGGEQFF; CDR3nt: TGTGCCAGCAGTGAAAGGACTAGCGGACTTGGGGGTGAGCAGTTCTTC
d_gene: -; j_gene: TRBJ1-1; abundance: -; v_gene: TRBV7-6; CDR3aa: CASSLDSLTEAFF; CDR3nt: TGTGCCAGCAGCCTGGACAGCCTCACTGAAGCTTTCTTT
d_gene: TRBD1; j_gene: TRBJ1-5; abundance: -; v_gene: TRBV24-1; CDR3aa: CATSDSPGTGVHQPQHF; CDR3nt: TGTGCCACCAGTGATTCTCCCGGGACAGGGGTGCATCAGCCCCAGCATTTT
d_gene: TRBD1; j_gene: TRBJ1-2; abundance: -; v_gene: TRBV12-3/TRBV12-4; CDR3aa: CASSITGTGPYGYTF; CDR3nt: TGTGCCAGCAGTATAACCGGGACAGGCCCCTATGGCTACACCTTC
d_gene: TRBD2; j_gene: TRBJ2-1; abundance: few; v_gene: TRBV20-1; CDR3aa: CSYFTRGGRHEQFF; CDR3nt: TGCAGTTACTTTACCCGGGGGGGCCGGCATGAGCAGTTCTTC
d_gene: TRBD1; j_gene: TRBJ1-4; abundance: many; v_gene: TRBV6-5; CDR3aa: CASSDRGPDDNEKLFF; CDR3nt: TGTGCCAGCAGCGACAGGGGGCCTGATGATAATGAAAAACTGTTTTTT
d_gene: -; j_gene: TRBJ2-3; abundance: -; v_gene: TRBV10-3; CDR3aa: CAISGDGSVWTDTQYF; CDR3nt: TGTGCCATCAGTGGAGACGGGTCTGTCTGGACAGATACGCAGTATTTT
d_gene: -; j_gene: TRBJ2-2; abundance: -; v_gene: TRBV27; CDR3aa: CASSRGSKAGELFF; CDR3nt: TGTGCCAGCAGTAGAGGGAGTAAGGCCGGGGAGCTGTTTTTT
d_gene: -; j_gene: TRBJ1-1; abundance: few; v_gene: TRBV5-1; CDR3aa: CASRLQTANTEAFF; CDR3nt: TGCGCCAGCCGCTTGCAGACGGCGAACACTGAAGCTTTCTTT
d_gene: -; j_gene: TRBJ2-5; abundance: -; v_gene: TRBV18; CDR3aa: CANSPEVVNGETQYF; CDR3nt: TGTGCCAACTCACCAGAGGTGGTAAACGGGGAGACCCAGTACTTC
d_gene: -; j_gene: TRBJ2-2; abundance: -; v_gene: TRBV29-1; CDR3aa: CSVDMGTTGELFF; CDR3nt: TGCAGCGTTGACATGGGAACCACCGGGGAGCTGTTTTTT
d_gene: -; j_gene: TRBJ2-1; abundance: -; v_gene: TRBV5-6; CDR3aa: CASSLQPGARNEQFF; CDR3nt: TGTGCCAGCAGCTTACAACCAGGGGCAAGAAATGAGCAGTTCTTC
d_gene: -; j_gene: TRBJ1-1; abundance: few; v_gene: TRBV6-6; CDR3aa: CASSFGGATEAFF; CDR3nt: TGTGCCAGCAGTTTCGGGGGGGCCACTGAAGCTTTCTTT
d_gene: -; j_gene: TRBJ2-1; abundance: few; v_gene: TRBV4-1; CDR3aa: CASNMGREQFF; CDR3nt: TGCGCCAGCAACATGGGGAGAGAGCAGTTCTTC
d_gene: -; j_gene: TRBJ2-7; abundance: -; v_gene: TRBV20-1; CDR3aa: CSAHSSYEQYF; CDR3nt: TGCAGTGCTCACTCCTCCTACGAGCAGTACTTC
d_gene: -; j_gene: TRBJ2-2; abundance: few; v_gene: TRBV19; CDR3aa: CASSIAYGELFF; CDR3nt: TGTGCCAGTAGTATAGCGTACGGGGAGCTGTTTTTT
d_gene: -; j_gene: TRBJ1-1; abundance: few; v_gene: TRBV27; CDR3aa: CASSLAGYGTEAFF; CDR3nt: TGTGCCAGCAGTTTAGCAGGGTATGGCACTGAAGCTTTCTTT
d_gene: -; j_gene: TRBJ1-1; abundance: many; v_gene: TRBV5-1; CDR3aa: CASSLGSEAFF; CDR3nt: TGCGCCAGCAGCTTAGGGAGTGAAGCTTTCTTT
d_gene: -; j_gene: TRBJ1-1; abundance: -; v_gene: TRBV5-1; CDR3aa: CASSPEPGLEDTEAFF; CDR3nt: TGCGCCAGCAGCCCCGAGCCGGGACTGGAGGACACTGAAGCTTTCTTT
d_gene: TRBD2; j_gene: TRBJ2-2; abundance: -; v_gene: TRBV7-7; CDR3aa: CASSPSAGGASGELFF; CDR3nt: TGTGCCAGCAGCCCCTCAGCGGGAGGGGCTTCGGGGGAGCTGTTTTTT
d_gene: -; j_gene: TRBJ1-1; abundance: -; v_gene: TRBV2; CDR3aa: CASKQNTEAFF; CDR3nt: TGTGCCAGCAAACAGAACACTGAAGCTTTCTTT
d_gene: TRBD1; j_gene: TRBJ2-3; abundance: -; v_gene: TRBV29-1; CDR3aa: CSVKPGGAVTDTQYF; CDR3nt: TGCAGCGTTAAACCAGGGGGCGCGGTCACAGATACGCAGTATTTT
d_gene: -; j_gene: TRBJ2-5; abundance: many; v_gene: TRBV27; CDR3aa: CASSSGETQYF; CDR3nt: TGTGCCAGCAGCTCAGGGGAGACCCAGTACTTC
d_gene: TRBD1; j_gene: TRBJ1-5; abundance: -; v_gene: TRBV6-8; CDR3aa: CASSYPGGPNQPQHF; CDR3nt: TGTGCCAGCAGTTACCCAGGGGGACCCAATCAGCCCCAGCATTTT
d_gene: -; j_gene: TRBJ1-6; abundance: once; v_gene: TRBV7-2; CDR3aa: CASIPTGNSPLHF; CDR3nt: TGTGCCAGCATCCCAACTGGGAATTCACCCCTCCACTTT
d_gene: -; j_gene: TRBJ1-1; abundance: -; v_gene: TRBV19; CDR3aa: CASSSRVGMTEAFF; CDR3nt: TGTGCCAGTAGTTCCCGGGTAGGGATGACGGAAGCTTTCTTT
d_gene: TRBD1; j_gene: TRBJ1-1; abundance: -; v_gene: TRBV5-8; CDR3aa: CASSRKGANTEAFF; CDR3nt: TGTGCCAGCAGCCGAAAGGGGGCGAATACTGAAGCTTTCTTT
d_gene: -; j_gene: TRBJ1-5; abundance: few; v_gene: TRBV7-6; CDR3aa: CASSRGSNGNQPQHF; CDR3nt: TGTGCCAGCAGCCGCGGATCTAATGGCAATCAGCCCCAGCATTTT
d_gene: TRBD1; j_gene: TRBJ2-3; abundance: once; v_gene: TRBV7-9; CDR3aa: CASSLGTGPDTQYF; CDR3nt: TGTGCCAGCAGCTTAGGGACAGGGCCCGATACGCAGTATTTT
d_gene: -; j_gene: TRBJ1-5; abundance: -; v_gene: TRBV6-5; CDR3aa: CASRNGLSPVEAQHF; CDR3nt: TGTGCCAGCAGAAACGGGTTATCTCCGGTTGAGGCCCAGCATTTT
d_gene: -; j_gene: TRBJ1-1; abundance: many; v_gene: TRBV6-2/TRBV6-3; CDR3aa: CASSYGGNTEAFF; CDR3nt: TGTGCCAGCAGTTACGGGGGGAACACTGAAGCTTTCTTT
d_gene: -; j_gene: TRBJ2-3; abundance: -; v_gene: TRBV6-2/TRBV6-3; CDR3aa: CASSNHREIMDSQYF; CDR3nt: TGTGCCAGCAGTAATCACAGGGAAATCATGGATTCGCAGTATTTT
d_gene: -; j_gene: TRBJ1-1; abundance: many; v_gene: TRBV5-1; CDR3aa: CASSFQGTEAFF; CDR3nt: TGCGCCAGCAGCTTTCAGGGTACTGAAGCTTTCTTT
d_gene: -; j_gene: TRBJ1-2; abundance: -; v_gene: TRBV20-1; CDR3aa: CSASIPPYGYTF; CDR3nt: TGCAGTGCTAGTATTCCCCCCTATGGCTACACCTTC
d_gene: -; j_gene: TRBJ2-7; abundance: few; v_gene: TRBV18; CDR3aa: CASSLVSFPGEYEQYF; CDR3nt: TGTGCCAGCTCACTGGTCAGTTTCCCAGGGGAGTACGAGCAGTACTTC
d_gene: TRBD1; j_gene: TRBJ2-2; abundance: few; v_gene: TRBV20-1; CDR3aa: CSARDRGWATGELFF; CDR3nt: TGCAGTGCTAGGGACAGGGGTTGGGCCACCGGGGAGCTGTTTTTT
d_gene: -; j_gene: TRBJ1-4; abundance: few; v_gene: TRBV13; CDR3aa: CASSSGQTGEKLFF; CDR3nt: TGTGCCAGCAGCTCGGGCCAGACGGGTGAAAAACTGTTTTTT
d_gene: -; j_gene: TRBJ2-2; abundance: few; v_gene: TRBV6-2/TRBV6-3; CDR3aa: CASSPTGFTGELFF; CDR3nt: TGTGCCAGCTCCCCTACAGGGTTTACCGGGGAGCTGTTTTTT